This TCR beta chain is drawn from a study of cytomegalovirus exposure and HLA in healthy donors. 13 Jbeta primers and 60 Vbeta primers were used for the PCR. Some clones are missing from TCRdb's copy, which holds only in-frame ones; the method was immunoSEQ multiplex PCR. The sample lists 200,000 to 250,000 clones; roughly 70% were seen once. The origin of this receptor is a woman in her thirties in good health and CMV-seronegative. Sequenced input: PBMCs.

CDR3 DNA sequence: TGTGCCAGCAGCTCCCTAGGGACAAGTAGCACAGATACGCAGTATTTT. Translation: CASSSLGTSSTDTQYF. V usage is TRBV5-6 and J usage is TRBJ2-3; maybe TRBD1 (6 bases). Per the germline V gene, CDR1 is SGHDT and CDR2 is YYEEEE. The CDR3 is 16 residues long. V lost 3 bases, J lost 0 bases, and 14 bases lay in between. Full variable domain (remainder filled in from reference TRBV5-6 and TRBJ2-3): DAGVTQSPTHLIKTRGQQVTLRCSPKSGHDTVSWYQQALGQGPQFIFQYYEEEERQRGNFPDRFSGHQFPNYSSELNVNALLLGDSALYLCASSSLGTSSTDTQYFGPGTRLTVL.